One sample yielded the 27 T cell receptor beta chains listed below, sequenced in a study of shared clonotypes between healthy human individuals. Terminally differentiated effector memory CD45RA+ cells were excluded from the naive CD8 cells, which were CD45RO-negative and positively selected for CCR7. The table came from immunoSEQ multiplex PCR; TCRdb's copy has only in-frame clones and leaves some out. The sample has more than 2 million clones; over 85% are singletons. Specimen: naive CD8+ T cells sorted from blood. These receptors originate from a man between 18 and 29 years old in good health.

For the CDR3, the DNA is TGTGCCAGCAGTTTAATTAGCGGGAGCGACGAGCAGTACTTC. Protein sequence: CASSLISGSDEQYF. The chain carries TRBV27 and TRBJ2-7, with 9 nucleotides matching TRBD2. This CDR3 has 14 amino acids. Germline V gene sequence: CDR1 MNHEY, CDR2 SMNVEV (reference sequence). V trimming: 2 bases; J trimming: 5 bases; junction bases outside the gene matches: 4.

The chain uses TRBV7-8 and TRBJ2-7; TRBD1 matches 8 bases. Germline CDR1 and CDR2: SGHVS and FQNEAQ. The CDR3 loop spans 14 amino acids. V was pared by 9 bases and J by 7 bases, with 14 bases of the junction left unmatched. CDR3 protein: CARRQGFYPTEQYF. Here the CDR3 DNA reads TGTGCCAGAAGACAGGGGTTTTATCCTACGGAGCAGTACTTC.

V is TRBV28 and J is TRBJ1-4; D perhaps matches TRBD1 (5 bases). This CDR3 is 15 amino acids long. V dropped 5 bases and J dropped 4 bases, with 14 bases sitting between them. Germline loops: CDR1 MDHEN, CDR2 SYDVKM. The CDR3 DNA reads as TGTGCCAGCAGTGCGTTCCAGGGTATTAATGAAAAACTGTTTTTT. Residues: CASSAFQGINEKLFF.

V gene TRBV5-5 combines with J gene TRBJ1-3; no firm D call. Germline values: CDR1 SGHKS, CDR2 YYEKEE (reference sequence). This CDR3 is 14 amino acids long. The V and J ends lost 2 bases and 0 bases respectively, with 6 bases between them. The CDR3 DNA reads TGTGCCAGCAGCTTAAGGGTCTCTGGAAACACCATATATTTT. Translated: CASSLRVSGNTIYF.

The gene calls are TRBV6-5 and TRBJ1-2, with TRBD1 as a possible D gene (6 bases). Per germline, CDR1 MNHEY and CDR2 SVGAGI. V lost 0 bases and J lost 5, with 13 bases in between. The CDR3 spans 15 residues. CDR3 coding DNA: TGTGCCAGCAGTTACTCAGAGGGGGTCGGGTATGGCTACACCTTC. It codes for CASSYSEGVGYGYTF.

The rearrangement joins TRBV13 to TRBJ1-5; D remains ambiguous. CDR1 PRHDT and CDR2 FYEKMQ come from the germline V gene (reference sequence). The CDR3 loop spans 15 amino acids. Trimming shortened V by 2 bases and J by 6 bases, and 14 bases separated the two germline ends. In DNA form, the CDR3 reads TGTGCCAGCAGCTTAATAGGGTTTCATGGTCAGCCCCAGCATTTT. Encoded protein: CASSLIGFHGQPQHF.

The chain recombines TRBV5-1 with TRBJ2-5; 9 bases match TRBD2. Germline V CDR1 and CDR2: SGHRS, YFSETQ. This CDR3 is 17 amino acids long. V was pared by 0 bases and J by 3 bases, with 9 bases of the junction left unmatched. CDR3 region: CASSLVGLAGTKETQYF. The CDR3 DNA reads as TGCGCCAGCAGCTTGGTAGGCCTAGCGGGGACAAAAGAGACCCAGTACTTC.

The gene calls are TRBV30 and TRBJ2-3, with D possibly TRBD2 on 6 matching bases. Germline V gene lookup returns CDR1 GTSNPN and CDR2 SVGIG (reference sequence). The V gene lost 4 bases and the J gene lost 4 bases, with 18 bases spanning the gap. There are 15 residues in the CDR3. The CDR3 nucleotides are TGTGCCTGGATACGGAGTAGCGGATCTGCAGATACGCAGTATTTT. Translation: CAWIRSSGSADTQYF. The full variable domain, rest sourced from reference TRBV30 and TRBJ2-3, is SQTIHQWPATLVQPVGSPLSLECTVEGTSNPNLYWYRQAAGRGLQLLFYSVGIGQISSEVPQNLSASRPQDRQFILSSKKLLLSDSGFYLCAWIRSSGSADTQYFGPGTRLTVL.

The chain joins TRBV12-5 to TRBJ2-1, with 12 bases matching TRBD2. Germline CDR1 is LGHNT and CDR2 is FRNRAP. V was pared by 4 bases and J by 6 bases, with 10 bases of the junction left unmatched. The CDR3 spans 17 residues. The CDR3 DNA is TGTGCTAGTGGTTCCCGGTCTAGCGGGAGGGAAATCAATGAGCAGTTCTTC. Its translation: CASGSRSSGREINEQFF.

The rearrangement uses TRBV10-3 and TRBJ1-1; 7 bases are shared with TRBD1. The CDR3 totals 15 residues. With V trimmed by 3 bases and J by 4 bases, 8 bases remained unmatched. The germline CDR1 and CDR2 sequences are ENHRY and SYGVKD. Here the CDR3 DNA reads TGTGCCATCAGTGATTGGACAGGTGGTACCACTGAAGCTTTCTTT. Protein product: CAISDWTGGTTEAFF.

The CDR3 nucleotides read TGTGCCAGCAGCTTAGCGCAGGGCGGTCCTAACTATGGCTACACCTTC. It encodes CASSLAQGGPNYGYTF. The J gene is TRBJ1-2, the V gene TRBV7-8, with D perhaps matching TRBD1 (5 bases). The CDR3 loop spans 16 amino acids. V gave up 0 bases and J gave up 0 bases, with 11 bases separating them. Per germline, CDR1 SGHVS and CDR2 FQNEAQ. The full variable domain, with the rest looked up from reference TRBV7-8 and TRBJ1-2, is GAGVSQSPRYKVAKRGQDVALRCDPISGHVSLFWYQQALGQGPEFLTYFQNEAQLDKSGLPSDRFFAERPEGSVSTLKIQRTQQEDSAVYLCASSLAQGGPNYGYTFGSGTRLTVV.

This chain connects TRBV7-9 to TRBJ1-2; D is unresolved. Per germline, CDR1 SEHNR and CDR2 FQNEAQ (reference sequence). The length of the CDR3 is 15 residues. The V and J ends lost 2 bases and 4 bases respectively, with 14 bases between them. This chain's CDR3 is CASSLLGSEGYGYTF. CDR3 bases: TGTGCCAGCAGCTTACTAGGCTCAGAGGGCTATGGCTACACCTTC.

The V gene is TRBV7-9, the J gene TRBJ1-2; 9 nucleotides align to TRBD1. The length of the CDR3 is 14 residues. V shed 5 bases, J shed 2 bases, and the junction held 3 bases outside the gene matches. CDR1 is SEHNR, CDR2 FQNEAQ, per germline (reference sequence). The CDR3 loop reads CASSQGTGNYGYTF. The CDR3 DNA is TGTGCCAGCAGCCAAGGGACAGGGAACTATGGCTACACCTTC.

The chain is built from TRBV4-3 and TRBJ1-6; D possibly corresponds to TRBD1 (6 bases). This CDR3 region has 17 residues. Trimming pared 0 bases from V and 13 bases from J, leaving 22 bases between. CDR1 and CDR2 from the germline V gene are LGHNA and YSLEER. The CDR3 is CASSQEGGTPGVWPLHF. The CDR3 DNA sequence: TGCGCCAGCAGCCAAGAGGGGGGGACACCCGGGGTATGGCCCCTCCACTTT.

This chain uses TRBV6-5 with TRBJ2-2; the D is unclear. The germline V gene encodes CDR1 MNHEY and CDR2 SVGAGI. V lost 2 bases to trimming and J lost 2 bases, with 9 bases between them. CDR3 length: 15 residues. CDR3 DNA sequence: TGTGCCAGCAGTTACGGCCTACAAAACACCGGGGAGCTGTTTTTT. This gives the protein CASSYGLQNTGELFF.

The chain couples TRBV6-5 to TRBJ2-7; possible D gene TRBD2, 6 bases. This CDR3 region has 14 residues. V was trimmed by 3 bases and J by 3 bases, leaving 12 bases between them. CDR1 and CDR2 (germline): MNHEY, SVGAGI. The DNA of the CDR3 is TGTGCCAGCAGTTATTTAGCGGACTACTACGAGCAGTACTTC. Residues: CASSYLADYYEQYF.

CDR3 residues: CASPGTVNTEAFF. Written as DNA, the CDR3 is TGTGCCAGCCCCGGGACGGTGAACACTGAAGCTTTCTTT. This chain uses TRBV6-5 with TRBJ1-1; tentatively, D is TRBD1 (5 bases). Germline V gene sequence: CDR1 MNHEY, CDR2 SVGAGI. The V end lost 8 bases, the J end lost 0 bases, and 10 bases lay between the germline ends. The CDR3 spans 13 residues.

This clone has only one observation. The gene calls are TRBV15 and TRBJ1-1, with D unclear. V was shortened by 3 bases and J by 7 bases, with 18 bases between the two germline ends. CDR3 length: 15 amino acids. Germline CDR1 is LNHNV and CDR2 is YYDKDF (reference sequence). The CDR3, as DNA: TGTGCCACCAGCAGGGGAATTTTGGACGGAAATGAAGCTTTCTTT. This sequence encodes CATSRGILDGNEAFF.

The J gene is TRBJ2-7, the V gene TRBV5-5; TRBD1 might be the D (6 bases). V was cut by 5 bases and J by 3 bases, with 18 bases left in between. The CDR3 runs to 15 residues. CDR1 is SGHKS, CDR2 YYEKEE, per germline (reference sequence). For the CDR3, the DNA is TGTGCCAGCAGTAGCCGGGCCAGGGGAGTCTACGAGCAGTACTTC. Translated: CASSSRARGVYEQYF.

The chain uses TRBV27 and TRBJ2-2; unclear D gene. Per germline, CDR1 MNHEY and CDR2 SMNVEV (reference sequence). Trimming removed 5 bases at V and 0 bases at J, with 10 bases between. The CDR3 loop spans 15 amino acids. For the CDR3, the DNA is TGTGCCAGCAGTATAGGGCCCTCGAACACCGGGGAGCTGTTTTTT. Amino acids: CASSIGPSNTGELFF.

As DNA, the CDR3 is TGCGCCAGCAGCGCGGGACTAGTGGAAGAGACCCAGTACTTC. Protein sequence: CASSAGLVEETQYF. V usage is TRBV5-1 and J usage is TRBJ2-5, with 8 bases that match TRBD2. The CDR3 runs to 14 residues. Germline CDR1 SGHRS, CDR2 YFSETQ. The V and J ends lost 4 bases and 3 bases, in that order; junction bases with no gene match: 5.

As regards this clone: Other DNA sequences in the sample encode the same CDR3. The chain has TRBV6-5 and TRBJ1-2, with D perhaps matching TRBD1 (5 bases). This CDR3 region has 13 residues. Germline loops: CDR1 MNHEY, CDR2 SVGAGI. Trimming shortened V by 2 bases and J by 6 bases, and 10 bases separated the two germline ends. The CDR3 region is CASSYGGGDGYTF. In DNA form, the CDR3 reads TGTGCCAGCAGTTACGGGGGTGGCGATGGCTACACCTTC.

CDR3 sequence: CASSQGLGGIYGYTF. The CDR3 DNA is TGTGCCAGCAGCCAAGGTTTGGGCGGGATCTATGGCTACACCTTC. This rearrangement joins TRBV4-2 to TRBJ1-2; D call uncertain. V was clipped by 1 base and J by 4 bases, with 13 bases between them. Germline CDR1 LGHNA, CDR2 YNFKEQ. CDR3 length: 15 residues.

V usage is TRBV11-2 and J usage is TRBJ2-7; 12 bases map to TRBD1. This CDR3 contains 17 residues. CDR1 SGHAT and CDR2 FQNNGV come from the germline V gene. Losses at the gene ends were 2 bases for V and 0 bases for J; bases not matched to a gene: 5. CDR3 in DNA: TGTGCCAGCAGCTTAACTGGGACAGGGGGCCACTCCTACGAGCAGTACTTC. Protein product: CASSLTGTGGHSYEQYF. The complete variable domain, with remaining parts taken from reference TRBV11-2 and TRBJ2-7, reads EAGVAQSPRYKIIEKRQSVAFWCNPISGHATLYWYQQILGQGPKLLIQFQNNGVVDDSQLPKDRFSAERLKGVDSTLKIQPAKLEDSAVYLCASSLTGTGGHSYEQYFGPGTRLTVT.

The chain uses TRBV5-1 and TRBJ2-7, with D unclear. In germline, CDR1 is SGHRS, CDR2 YFSETQ. CDR3 length: 15 residues. V lost 0 bases, J lost 2 bases, and 12 bases lay in between. The CDR3 sequence is CASSLAGPDPYEQYF. CDR3 DNA: TGCGCCAGCAGCTTGGCCGGTCCGGACCCCTACGAGCAGTACTTC.

This clone is a singleton in its sample. The chain uses TRBV30 and TRBJ1-2, with D possibly being TRBD1 (6 bases). CDR1 GTSNPN and CDR2 SVGIG come from the germline V gene (reference sequence). Between the trimmed V and J ends, which lost 3 bases and 1 base, there was a span of 15 bases. CDR3 length: 15 residues. This CDR3 is CAWSGGHPSNYGYTF. DNA for the CDR3: TGTGCCTGGAGCGGGGGGCACCCGAGTAACTATGGCTACACCTTC.

For this clone: The sample has other DNA sequences that encode this CDR3 too. This chain uses TRBV6-6 with TRBJ2-7, with D maybe TRBD1 (6 bases). The V end was cut by 6 bases, the J end by 3 bases, with 9 bases between. CDR1 and CDR2 from the germline V gene are MNHNY and SVGAGI (reference sequence). This CDR3 is 12 amino acids long. As DNA, the CDR3 is TGTGCCAGCAGGGACAGTAGCTACGAGCAGTACTTC. It encodes CASRDSSYEQYF.